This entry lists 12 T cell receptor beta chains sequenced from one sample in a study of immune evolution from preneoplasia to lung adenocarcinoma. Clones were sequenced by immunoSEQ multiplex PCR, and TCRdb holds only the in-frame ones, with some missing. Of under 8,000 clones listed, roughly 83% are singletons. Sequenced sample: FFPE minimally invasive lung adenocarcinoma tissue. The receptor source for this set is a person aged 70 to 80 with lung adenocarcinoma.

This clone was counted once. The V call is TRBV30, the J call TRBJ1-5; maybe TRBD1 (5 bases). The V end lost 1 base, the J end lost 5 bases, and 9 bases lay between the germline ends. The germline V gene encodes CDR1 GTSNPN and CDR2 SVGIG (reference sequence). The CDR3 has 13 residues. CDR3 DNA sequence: TGTGCCTGGAGTGAATTGGGGGATCAGCCCCAGCATTTT. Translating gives CAWSELGDQPQHF. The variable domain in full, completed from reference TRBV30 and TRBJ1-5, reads SQTIHQWPATLVQPVGSPLSLECTVEGTSNPNLYWYRQAAGRGLQLLFYSVGIGQISSEVPQNLSASRPQDRQFILSSKKLLLSDSGFYLCAWSELGDQPQHFGDGTRLSIL.

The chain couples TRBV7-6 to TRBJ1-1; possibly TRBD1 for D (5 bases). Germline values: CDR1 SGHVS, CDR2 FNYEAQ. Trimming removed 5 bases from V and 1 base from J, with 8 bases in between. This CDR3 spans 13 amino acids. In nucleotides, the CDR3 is TGTGCCAGCAGCGCCGGGGGGAACACTGAAGCTTTCTTT. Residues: CASSAGGNTEAFF. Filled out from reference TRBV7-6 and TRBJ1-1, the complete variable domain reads GAGVSQSPRYKVTKRGQDVALRCDPISGHVSLYWYRQALGQGPEFLTYFNYEAQQDKSGLPNDRFSAERPEGSISTLTIQRTEQRDSAMYRCASSAGGNTEAFFGQGTRLTVV.

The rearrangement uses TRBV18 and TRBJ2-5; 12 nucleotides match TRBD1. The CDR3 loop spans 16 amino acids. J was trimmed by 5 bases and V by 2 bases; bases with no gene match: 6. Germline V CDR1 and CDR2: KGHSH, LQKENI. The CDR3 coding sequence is TGTGCCAGCTCACCAGGGACAGGGGGCTTCAGGGAGACCCAGTACTTC. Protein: CASSPGTGGFRETQYF.

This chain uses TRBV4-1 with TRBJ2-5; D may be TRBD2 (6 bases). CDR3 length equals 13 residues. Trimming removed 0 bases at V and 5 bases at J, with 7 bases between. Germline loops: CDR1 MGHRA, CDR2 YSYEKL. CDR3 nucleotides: TGCGCCAGCAGCCAAGATGGGGGGGAGACCCAGTACTTC. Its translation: CASSQDGGETQYF.

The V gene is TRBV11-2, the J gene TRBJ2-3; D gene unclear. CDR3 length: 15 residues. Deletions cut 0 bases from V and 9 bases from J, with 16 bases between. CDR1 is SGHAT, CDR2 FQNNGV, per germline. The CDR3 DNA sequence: TGTGCCAGCAGCTTAGATCTCGGTTACGAAGTCACGCAGTATTTT. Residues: CASSLDLGYEVTQYF.

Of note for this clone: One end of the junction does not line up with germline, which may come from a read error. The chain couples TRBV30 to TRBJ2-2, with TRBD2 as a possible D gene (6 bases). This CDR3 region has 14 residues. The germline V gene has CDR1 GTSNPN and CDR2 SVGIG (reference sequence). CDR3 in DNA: TGTGCCGGGAGGTGGCCCCTGGGCACCGGGGAGCTGTTTTTT. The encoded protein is CAGRWPLGTGELFF.

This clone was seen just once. For the CDR3, the DNA is TGTGCCAGCAGTATCAAAAGAAACTCCTTAACAACCTACGAGCAGTACTTC. It encodes CASSIKRNSLTTYEQYF. The chain joins TRBV27 to TRBJ2-7, with D unclear. Germline CDR1 and CDR2: MNHEY and SMNVEV (reference sequence). CDR3 length: 17 amino acids. Between the trimmed V and J ends, which lost 5 bases and 2 bases, there was a span of 22 bases.

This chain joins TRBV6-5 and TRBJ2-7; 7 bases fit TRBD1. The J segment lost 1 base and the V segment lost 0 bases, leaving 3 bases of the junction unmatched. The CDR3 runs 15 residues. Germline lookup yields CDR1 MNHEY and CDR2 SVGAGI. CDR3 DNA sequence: TGTGCCAGCAGTTACTCGATCAGGGGGTCCTACGAGCAGTACTTC. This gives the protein CASSYSIRGSYEQYF.

As DNA, the CDR3 is TGTGCCAGCAGTGAGCAGGGGGACCGGCAGCCCCAGCATTTT. Its translation: CASSEQGDRQPQHF. This chain links TRBV2 with TRBJ1-5; 7 bases agree with TRBD1. The length of the CDR3 is 14 residues. After removal of 3 bases from V and 7 bases from J, the junction contained 6 bases not matched to a gene. CDR1 and CDR2 (germline): SNHLY, FYNNEI.

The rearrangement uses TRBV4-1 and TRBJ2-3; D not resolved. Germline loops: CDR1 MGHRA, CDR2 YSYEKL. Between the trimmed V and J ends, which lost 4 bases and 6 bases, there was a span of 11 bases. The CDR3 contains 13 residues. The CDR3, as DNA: TGCGCCAGCAGCCCACCGGGCAGCGATACGCAGTATTTT. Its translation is CASSPPGSDTQYF.

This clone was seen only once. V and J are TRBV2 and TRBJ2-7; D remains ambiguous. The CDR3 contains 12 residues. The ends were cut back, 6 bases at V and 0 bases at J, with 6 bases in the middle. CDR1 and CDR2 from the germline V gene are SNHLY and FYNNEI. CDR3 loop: CASSASSYEQYF. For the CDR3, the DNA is TGTGCCAGCAGCGCAAGCTCCTACGAGCAGTACTTC.

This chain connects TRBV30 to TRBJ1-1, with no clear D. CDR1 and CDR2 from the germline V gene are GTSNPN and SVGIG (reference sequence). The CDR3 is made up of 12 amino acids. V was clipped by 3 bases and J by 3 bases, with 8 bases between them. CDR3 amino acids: CAWRGGDTEAFF. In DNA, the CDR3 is TGTGCCTGGAGAGGTGGTGACACTGAAGCTTTCTTT.